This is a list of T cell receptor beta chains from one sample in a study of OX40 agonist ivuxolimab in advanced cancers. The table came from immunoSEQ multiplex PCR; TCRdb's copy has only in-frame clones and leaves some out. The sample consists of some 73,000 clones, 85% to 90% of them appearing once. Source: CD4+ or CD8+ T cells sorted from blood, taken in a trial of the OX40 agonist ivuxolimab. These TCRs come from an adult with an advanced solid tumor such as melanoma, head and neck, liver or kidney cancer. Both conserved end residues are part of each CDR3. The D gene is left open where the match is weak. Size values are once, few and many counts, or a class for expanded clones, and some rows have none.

CASSLFPGRKDYEQYF | TGTGCCAGCAGCTTGTTCCCAGGGCGGAAGGACTACGAGCAGTACTTC | TRBJ2-7 | NA | NA | TRBV5-4 | 16
CASRGTSNQPQHF | TGTGCCAGCAGAGGGACAAGCAATCAGCCCCAGCATTTT | TRBJ1-5 | NA | NA | TRBV2 | 13
CASSSGLAGSGSTDTQYF | TGCGCCAGCAGCTCTGGACTAGCGGGGTCAGGCAGCACAGATACGCAGTATTTT | TRBJ2-3 | NA | TRBD2 | TRBV5-1 | 18
CASNANYGYTF | TGTGCCAGCAATGCTAACTATGGCTACACCTTC | TRBJ1-2 | NA | NA | TRBV28 | 11
CATSSELPGQGEQFF | TGTGCCACCAGCAGTGAACTACCGGGACAGGGAGAGCAGTTCTTC | TRBJ2-1 | NA | TRBD1 | TRBV15 | 15
CASSPTSITGGDEQYF | TGTGCCAGCAGCCCCACCTCAATAACAGGGGGGGACGAGCAGTACTTC | TRBJ2-7 | NA | NA | TRBV7-8 | 16
CASSLLRAYEQYF | TGTGCCAGCAGCTTACTCCGTGCATACGAGCAGTACTTC | TRBJ2-7 | NA | NA | TRBV11-2 | 13
CASAGVEGSYGYTF | TGCGCCAGCGCCGGTGTGGAAGGGTCCTATGGCTACACCTTC | TRBJ1-2 | NA | NA | TRBV5-1 | 14
CASKGTSNTGELFF | TGTGCCAGTAAAGGGACCTCCAATACCGGGGAGCTGTTTTTT | TRBJ2-2 | few | NA | TRBV19 | 14
CASSVLGGSNQPQHF | TGCGCCAGCAGCGTCCTCGGGGGGAGCAATCAGCCCCAGCATTTT | TRBJ1-5 | NA | NA | TRBV5-1 | 15
CASSESGQPQHF | TGCGCCAGCAGTGAGTCGGGGCAGCCCCAGCATTTT | TRBJ1-5 | NA | NA | TRBV10-1 | 12
CASRGGGQGTDTQYF | TGTGCCAGCAGGGGTGGGGGACAGGGGACAGATACGCAGTATTTT | TRBJ2-3 | NA | TRBD1 | TRBV6-6 | 15
CASSEGRMNTEAFF | TGTGCCAGCAGTGAGGGCAGGATGAACACTGAAGCTTTCTTT | TRBJ1-1 | NA | NA | TRBV2 | 14
CSANRAYGYTF | TGCAGTGCTAACAGGGCCTATGGCTACACCTTC | TRBJ1-2 | NA | NA | TRBV20-1 | 11
CASSEALGGETQYF | TGTGCCAGCAGTGAAGCGCTTGGGGGGGAGACCCAGTACTTC | TRBJ2-5 | NA | NA | TRBV2 | 14
CASSLRNQGNEQFF | TGTGCCAGCAGTTTACGAAACCAAGGGAATGAGCAGTTCTTC | TRBJ2-1 | NA | NA | TRBV28 | 14
CASSPTWTGWTDTQYF | TGTGCCAGCAGCCCCACGTGGACAGGGTGGACAGATACGCAGTATTTT | TRBJ2-3 | NA | TRBD1 | TRBV9 | 16
CASSVRVSGHYNEQFF | TGTGCCAGCAGCGTTCGGGTCAGCGGCCACTACAATGAGCAGTTCTTC | TRBJ2-1 | NA | NA | TRBV9 | 16
CASSSLWNEQYF | TGTGCCAGCAGTTCCCTCTGGAACGAGCAGTACTTC | TRBJ2-7 | NA | NA | TRBV6-6 | 12